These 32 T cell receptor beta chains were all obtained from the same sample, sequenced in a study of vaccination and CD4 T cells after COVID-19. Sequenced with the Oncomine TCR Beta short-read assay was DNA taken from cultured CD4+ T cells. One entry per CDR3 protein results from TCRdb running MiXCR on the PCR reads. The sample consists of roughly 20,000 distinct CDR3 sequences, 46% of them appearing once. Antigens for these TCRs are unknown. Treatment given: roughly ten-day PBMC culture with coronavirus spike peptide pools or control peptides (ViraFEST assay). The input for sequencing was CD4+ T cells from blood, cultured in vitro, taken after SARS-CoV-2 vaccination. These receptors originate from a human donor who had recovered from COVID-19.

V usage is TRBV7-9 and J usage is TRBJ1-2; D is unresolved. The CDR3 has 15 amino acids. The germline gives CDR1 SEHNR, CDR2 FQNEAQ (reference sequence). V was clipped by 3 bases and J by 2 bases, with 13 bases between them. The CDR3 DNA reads TGTGCCAGCAGCTTGGACCGCCGGTCGAACTATGGCTACACCTTC. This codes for CASSLDRRSNYGYTF.

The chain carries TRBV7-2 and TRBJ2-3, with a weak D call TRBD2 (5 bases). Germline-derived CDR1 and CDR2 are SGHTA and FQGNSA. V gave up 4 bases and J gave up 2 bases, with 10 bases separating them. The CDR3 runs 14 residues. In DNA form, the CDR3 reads TGTGCCAGCAGCTCAGGACTCCCCACAGATACGCAGTATTTT. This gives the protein CASSSGLPTDTQYF. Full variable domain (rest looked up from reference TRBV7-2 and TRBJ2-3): GAGVSQSPSNKVTEKGKDVELRCDPISGHTALYWYRQSLGQGLEFLIYFQGNSAPDKSGLPSDRFSAERTGGSVSTLTIQRTQQEDSAVYLCASSSGLPTDTQYFGPGTRLTVL.

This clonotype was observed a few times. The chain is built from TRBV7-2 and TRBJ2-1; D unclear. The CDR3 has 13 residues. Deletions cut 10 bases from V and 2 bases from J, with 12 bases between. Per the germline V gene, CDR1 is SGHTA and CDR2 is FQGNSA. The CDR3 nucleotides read TGTGCCACGGGTGTCGAAACCTACAATGAGCAGTTCTTC. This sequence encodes CATGVETYNEQFF.

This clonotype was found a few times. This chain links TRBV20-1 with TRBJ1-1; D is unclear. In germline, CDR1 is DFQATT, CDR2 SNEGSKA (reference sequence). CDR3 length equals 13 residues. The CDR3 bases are TGCGCTGGGCGGTCGCAGAAGAACACTGAAGCTTTCTTT. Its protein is CAGRSQKNTEAFF.

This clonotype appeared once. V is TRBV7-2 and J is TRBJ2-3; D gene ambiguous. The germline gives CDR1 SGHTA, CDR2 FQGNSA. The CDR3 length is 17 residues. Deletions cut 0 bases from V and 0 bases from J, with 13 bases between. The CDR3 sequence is CASSLAPSALSTDTQYF. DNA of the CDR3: TGTGCCAGCAGCTTAGCTCCCTCGGCGCTTAGCACAGATACGCAGTATTTT.

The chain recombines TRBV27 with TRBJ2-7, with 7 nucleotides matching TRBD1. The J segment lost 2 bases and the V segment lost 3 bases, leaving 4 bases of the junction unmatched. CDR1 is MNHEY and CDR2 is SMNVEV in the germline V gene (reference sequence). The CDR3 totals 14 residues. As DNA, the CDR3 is TGTGCCAGCAGTTTGTACAGGGGTACCTACGAGCAGTACTTC. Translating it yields CASSLYRGTYEQYF.

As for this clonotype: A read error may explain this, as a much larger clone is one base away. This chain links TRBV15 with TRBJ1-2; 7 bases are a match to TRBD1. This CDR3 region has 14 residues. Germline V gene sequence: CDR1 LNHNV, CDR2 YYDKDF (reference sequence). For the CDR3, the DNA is TGTACCACCAGCACCAGAATGACAGGGCAAGGCTACACCTTC. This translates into CTTSTRMTGQGYTF.

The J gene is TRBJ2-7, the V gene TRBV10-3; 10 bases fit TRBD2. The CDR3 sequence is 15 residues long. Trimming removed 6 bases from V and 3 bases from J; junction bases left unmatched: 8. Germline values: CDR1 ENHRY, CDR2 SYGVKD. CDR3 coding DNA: TGTGCCATCAGCCGGACTAGCGGACAACTCTACGAGCAGTACTTC. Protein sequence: CAISRTSGQLYEQYF.

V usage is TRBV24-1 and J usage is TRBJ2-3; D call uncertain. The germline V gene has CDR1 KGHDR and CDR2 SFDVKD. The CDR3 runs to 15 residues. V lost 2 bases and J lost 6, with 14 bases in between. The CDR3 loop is CATSDSAVALDTQYF. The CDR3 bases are TGTGCCACCAGTGATTCGGCGGTAGCTTTGGATACGCAGTATTTT.

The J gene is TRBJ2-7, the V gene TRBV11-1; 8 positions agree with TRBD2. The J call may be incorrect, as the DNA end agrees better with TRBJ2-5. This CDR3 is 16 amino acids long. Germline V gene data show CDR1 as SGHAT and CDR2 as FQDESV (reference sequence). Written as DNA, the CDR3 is TGTGCCAGCAGCTTAAATATAGCGGGATTGGGGGAGACCCAGTACTTC. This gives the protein CASSLNIAGLGETQYF.

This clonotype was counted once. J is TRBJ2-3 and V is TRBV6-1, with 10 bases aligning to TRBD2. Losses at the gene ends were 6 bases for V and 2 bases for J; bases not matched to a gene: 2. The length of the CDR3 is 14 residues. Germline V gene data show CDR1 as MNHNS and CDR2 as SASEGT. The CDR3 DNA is TGTGCCAGCAGCACTAGCGGGAACACAGATACGCAGTATTTT. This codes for CASSTSGNTDTQYF.

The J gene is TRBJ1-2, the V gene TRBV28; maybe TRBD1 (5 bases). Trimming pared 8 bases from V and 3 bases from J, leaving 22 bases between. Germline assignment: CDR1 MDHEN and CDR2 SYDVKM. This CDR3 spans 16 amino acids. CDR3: CASQLIGLDKDYGYTF. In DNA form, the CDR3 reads TGTGCCAGCCAACTTATCGGACTGGACAAAGACTATGGCTACACCTTC.

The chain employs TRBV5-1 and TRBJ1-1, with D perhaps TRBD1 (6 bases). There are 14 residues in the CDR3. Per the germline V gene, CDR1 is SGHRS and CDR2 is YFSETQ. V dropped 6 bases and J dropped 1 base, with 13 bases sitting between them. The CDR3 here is CASTQDSANTEAFF. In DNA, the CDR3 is TGCGCCAGCACCCAGGACAGCGCGAACACTGAAGCTTTCTTT.

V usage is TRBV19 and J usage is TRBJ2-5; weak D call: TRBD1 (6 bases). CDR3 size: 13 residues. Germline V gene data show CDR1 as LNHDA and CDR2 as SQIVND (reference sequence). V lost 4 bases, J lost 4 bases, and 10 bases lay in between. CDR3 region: CASSTLTGETQYF. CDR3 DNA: TGTGCCAGTAGTACACTGACAGGAGAGACCCAGTACTTC. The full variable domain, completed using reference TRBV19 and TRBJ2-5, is DGGITQSPKYLFRKEGQNVTLSCEQNLNHDAMYWYRQDPGQGLRLIYYSQIVNDFQKGDIAEGYSVSREKKESFPLTVTSAQKNPTAFYLCASSTLTGETQYFGPGTRLLVL.

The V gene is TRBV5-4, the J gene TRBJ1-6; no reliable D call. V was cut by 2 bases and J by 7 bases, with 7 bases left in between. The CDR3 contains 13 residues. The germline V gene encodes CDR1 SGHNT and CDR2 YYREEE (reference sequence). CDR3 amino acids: CASSLDVNSPLHF. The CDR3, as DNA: TGTGCCAGCAGCTTAGACGTAAATTCACCCCTCCACTTT.

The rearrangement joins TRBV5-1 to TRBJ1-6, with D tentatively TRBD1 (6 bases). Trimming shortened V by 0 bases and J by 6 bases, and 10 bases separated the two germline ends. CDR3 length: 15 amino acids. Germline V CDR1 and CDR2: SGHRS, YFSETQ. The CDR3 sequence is CASSLDRAANSPLHF. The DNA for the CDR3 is TGCGCCAGCAGCTTGGACAGGGCCGCTAATTCACCCCTCCACTTT. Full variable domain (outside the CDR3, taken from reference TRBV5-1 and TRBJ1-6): KAGVTQTPRYLIKTRGQQVTLSCSPISGHRSVSWYQQTPGQGLQFLFEYFSETQRNKGNFPGRFSGRQFSNSRSEMNVSTLELGDSALYLCASSLDRAANSPLHFGNGTRLTVT.

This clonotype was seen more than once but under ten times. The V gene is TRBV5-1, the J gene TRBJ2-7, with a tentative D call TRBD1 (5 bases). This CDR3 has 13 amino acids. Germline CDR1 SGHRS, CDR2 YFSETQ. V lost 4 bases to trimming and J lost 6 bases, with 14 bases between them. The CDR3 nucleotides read TGCGCCAGCAGCCCCAGGGCCCAGGGCGAGCAGTACTTC. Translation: CASSPRAQGEQYF.

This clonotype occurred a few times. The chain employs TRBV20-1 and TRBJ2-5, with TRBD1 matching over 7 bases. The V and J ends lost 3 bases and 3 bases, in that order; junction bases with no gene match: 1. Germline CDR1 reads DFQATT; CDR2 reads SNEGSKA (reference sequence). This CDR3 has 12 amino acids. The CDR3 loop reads CSASGTEETQYF. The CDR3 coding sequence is TGCAGTGCTAGTGGGACAGAAGAGACCCAGTACTTC.

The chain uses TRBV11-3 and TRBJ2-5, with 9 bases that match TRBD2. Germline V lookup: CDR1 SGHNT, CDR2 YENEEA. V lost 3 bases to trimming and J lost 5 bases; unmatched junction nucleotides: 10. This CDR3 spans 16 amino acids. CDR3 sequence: CASSFLAGGPRETQYF. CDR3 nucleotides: TGTGCCAGCAGCTTCCTCGCGGGGGGGCCTCGGGAGACCCAGTACTTC.

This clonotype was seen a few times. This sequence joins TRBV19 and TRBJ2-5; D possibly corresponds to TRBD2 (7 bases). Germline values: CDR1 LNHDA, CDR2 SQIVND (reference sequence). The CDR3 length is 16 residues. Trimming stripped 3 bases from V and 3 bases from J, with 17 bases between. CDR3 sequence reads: CASSILGGGVKETQYF. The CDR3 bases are TGTGCCAGTAGTATTCTAGGAGGGGGGGTGAAAGAGACCCAGTACTTC.

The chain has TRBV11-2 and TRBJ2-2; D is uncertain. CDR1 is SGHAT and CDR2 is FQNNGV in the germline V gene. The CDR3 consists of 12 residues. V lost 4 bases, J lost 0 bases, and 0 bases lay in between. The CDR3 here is CASSSNTGELFF. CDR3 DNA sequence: TGTGCCAGCAGCTCGAACACCGGGGAGCTGTTTTTT.

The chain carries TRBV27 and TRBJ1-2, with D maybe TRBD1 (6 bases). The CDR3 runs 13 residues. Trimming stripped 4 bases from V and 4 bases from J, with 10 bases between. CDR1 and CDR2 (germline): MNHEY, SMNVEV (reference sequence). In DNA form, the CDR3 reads TGTGCCAGCAGTTCGAGGGACATCTATGGCTACACCTTC. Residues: CASSSRDIYGYTF.

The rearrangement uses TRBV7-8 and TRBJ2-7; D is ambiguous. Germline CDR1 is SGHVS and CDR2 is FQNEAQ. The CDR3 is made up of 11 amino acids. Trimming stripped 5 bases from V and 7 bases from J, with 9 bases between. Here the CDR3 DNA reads TGTGCCAGCAGCCAAAGGGAAGAGCAGTACTTC. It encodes CASSQREEQYF.

The CDR3 spells CASSLSGGRAYNEQFF. Written as DNA, the CDR3 is TGTGCCAGCAGCTTATCGGGCGGGAGGGCGTACAATGAGCAGTTCTTC. The rearrangement uses TRBV7-2 and TRBJ2-1, with 9 bases matching TRBD2. The length of the CDR3 is 16 residues. With V trimmed by 2 bases and J by 4 bases, 6 bases remained unmatched. Germline values: CDR1 SGHTA, CDR2 FQGNSA.

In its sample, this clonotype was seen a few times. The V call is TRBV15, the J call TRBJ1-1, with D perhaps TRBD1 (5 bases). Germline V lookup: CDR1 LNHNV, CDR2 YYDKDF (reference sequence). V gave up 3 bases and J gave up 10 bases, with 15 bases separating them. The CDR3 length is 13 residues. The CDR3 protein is CATSRGVGGRAFF. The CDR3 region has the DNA TGTGCCACCAGCAGGGGGGTCGGTGGGAGAGCTTTCTTT.

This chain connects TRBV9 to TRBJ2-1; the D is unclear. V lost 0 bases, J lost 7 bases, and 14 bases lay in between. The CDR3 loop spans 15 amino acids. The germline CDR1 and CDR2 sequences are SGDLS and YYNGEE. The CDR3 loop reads CASSVGSMIVNEQFF. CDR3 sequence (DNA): TGTGCCAGCAGCGTAGGTAGCATGATTGTTAATGAGCAGTTCTTC.

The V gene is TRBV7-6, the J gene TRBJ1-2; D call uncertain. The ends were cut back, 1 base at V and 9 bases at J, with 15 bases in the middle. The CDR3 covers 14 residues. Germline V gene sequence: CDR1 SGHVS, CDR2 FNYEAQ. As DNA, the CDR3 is TGTGCCAGCAGCTTAGGATTAGGGAGTTCGAGCTACACCTTC. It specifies CASSLGLGSSSYTF.

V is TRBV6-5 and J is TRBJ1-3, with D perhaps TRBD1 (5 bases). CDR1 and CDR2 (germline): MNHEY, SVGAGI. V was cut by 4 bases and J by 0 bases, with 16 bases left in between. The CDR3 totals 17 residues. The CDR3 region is CASSSRQGRNSGNTIYF. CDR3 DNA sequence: TGTGCCAGCAGTTCCCGGCAGGGACGGAACTCTGGAAACACCATATATTTT.

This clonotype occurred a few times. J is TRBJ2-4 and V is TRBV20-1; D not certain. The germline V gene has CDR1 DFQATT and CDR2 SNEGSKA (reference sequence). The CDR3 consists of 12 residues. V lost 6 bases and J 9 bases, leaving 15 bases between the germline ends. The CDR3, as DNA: TGCAGTGCCAATGTTCGACTTGGCATTCAGTACTTC. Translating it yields CSANVRLGIQYF.

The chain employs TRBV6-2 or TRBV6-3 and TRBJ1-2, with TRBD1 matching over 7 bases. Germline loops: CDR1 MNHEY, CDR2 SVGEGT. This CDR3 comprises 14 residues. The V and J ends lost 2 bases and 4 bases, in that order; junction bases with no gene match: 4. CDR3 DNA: TGTGCCAGCAGTTACGTCTCAGGGGGCTATGGCTACACCTTC. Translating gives CASSYVSGGYGYTF.

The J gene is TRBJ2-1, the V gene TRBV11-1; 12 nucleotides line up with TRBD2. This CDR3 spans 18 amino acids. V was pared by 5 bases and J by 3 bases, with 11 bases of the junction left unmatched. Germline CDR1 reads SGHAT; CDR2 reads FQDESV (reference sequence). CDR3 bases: TGTGCCAGCAGCCCGACCTCCCTAGCGGGGGGGGTCTACAATGAGCAGTTCTTC. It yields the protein CASSPTSLAGGVYNEQFF.

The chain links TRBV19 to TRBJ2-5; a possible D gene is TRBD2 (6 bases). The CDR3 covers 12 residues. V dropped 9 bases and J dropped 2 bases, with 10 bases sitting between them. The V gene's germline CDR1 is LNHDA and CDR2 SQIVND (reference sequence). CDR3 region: CASGGLQETQYF. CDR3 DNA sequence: TGTGCCAGCGGGGGTCTGCAAGAGACCCAGTACTTC.